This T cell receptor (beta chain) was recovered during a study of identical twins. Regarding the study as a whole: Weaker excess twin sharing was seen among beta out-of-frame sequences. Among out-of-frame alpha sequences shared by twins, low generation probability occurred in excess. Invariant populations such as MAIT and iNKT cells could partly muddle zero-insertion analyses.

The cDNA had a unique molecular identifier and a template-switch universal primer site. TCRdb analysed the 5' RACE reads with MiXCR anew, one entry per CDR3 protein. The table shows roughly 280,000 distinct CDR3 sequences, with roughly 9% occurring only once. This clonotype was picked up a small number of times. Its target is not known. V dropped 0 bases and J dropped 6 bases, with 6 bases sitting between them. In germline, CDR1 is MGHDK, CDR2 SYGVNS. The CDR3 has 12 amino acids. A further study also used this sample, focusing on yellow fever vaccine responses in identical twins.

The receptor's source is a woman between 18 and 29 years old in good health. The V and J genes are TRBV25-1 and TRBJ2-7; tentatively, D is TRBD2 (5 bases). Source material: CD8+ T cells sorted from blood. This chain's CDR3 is CASSEYRGEQYF. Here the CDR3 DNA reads TGTGCCAGCAGTGAATACCGGGGCGAGCAGTACTTC.